This T cell receptor (beta chain) stems from a study of blood T cell repertoires in COVID-19. In the study overall: Samples of COVID-19 (acute and convalescent) were obtained from the United States, Italy and Spain.

Losses at the gene ends were 2 bases for V and 5 bases for J; bases not matched to a gene: 0. The CDR3 has 14 residues. Germline CDR1 SGHAT, CDR2 FQNNGV. Methods used by the authors: Estimation of nucleated cell counts relied on the amplification of reference gene primers. Only in-frame clones appear in the TCRdb table, and some are missing; sequencing was by immunoSEQ multiplex PCR. V and J calls and clone size are as listed in that table; D and trimming were resolved from the DNA. The table includes 25,000 to 30,000 clones, around 91% detected once. The specimen sequenced was peripheral blood. The V gene is TRBV11-2, the J gene TRBJ2-3; 11 bases align to TRBD2. This clonotype was obtained from a man aged 65-85 years with acute or convalescent COVID-19. CDR3 residues: CASSLLAGGDTQYF. The CDR3 region has the DNA TGTGCCAGCAGCTTACTAGCGGGAGGAGATACGCAGTATTTT.